Shown below are 29 T cell receptor beta chains from a single sample sequenced in a study of monozygotic twins with inflammatory bowel disease. With the 5' RACE reads reprocessed, TCRdb shows one record per CDR3 protein and no DNA. The specimen's table records 300,000 to 400,000 distinct CDR3 sequences. Sequences were obtained from blood. The receptor source for this set is a human donor with ulcerative colitis or Crohn's disease, or a healthy co-twin of an affected twin (not recorded which).

V gene TRBV12-3 or TRBV12-4 combines with J gene TRBJ2-3. The CDR3 consists of 13 residues. The CDR3 loop is CASSETSTDTQYF.

The rearrangement links TRBV29-1 to TRBJ2-1; TCRdb selects TRBD2, and the lack of DNA leaves this call unchecked. The CDR3 sequence is 13 residues long. CDR1 and CDR2 from the germline V gene are SQVTM and ANQGSEA. The CDR3 loop is CSVSSGGVHEQFF.

The V call is TRBV5-4, the J call TRBJ2-7; absent DNA, TCRdb's TRBD1 call cannot be checked. Germline loops: CDR1 SGHNT, CDR2 YYREEE (reference sequence). This CDR3 region has 13 residues. CDR3 region: CASSLGHGGEQYF.

J is TRBJ2-7 and V is TRBV20-1; TCRdb lists TRBD1, though no DNA is available to test this call. The germline V gene encodes CDR1 DFQATT and CDR2 SNEGSKA (reference sequence). There are 12 residues in the CDR3. CDR3 residues: CSASQGVHEQYF.

V and J are TRBV7-8 and TRBJ1-2; the D call from TCRdb, TRBD1, cannot be confirmed without DNA. The CDR3 extends over 14 amino acids. Germline CDR1 reads SGHVS; CDR2 reads FQNEAQ. CDR3: CASSHPRDNYGYTF.

The chain has TRBV28 and TRBJ2-1; as DNA is missing, the TRBD2 call by TCRdb cannot be tested. Looked up from germline, CDR1 is MDHEN and CDR2 is SYDVKM. The CDR3 runs 17 residues. This chain's CDR3 is CASLSPRLAGSYNEQFF.

The gene calls are TRBV19 and TRBJ1-1; lacking DNA, the TRBD1 call made by TCRdb goes unchecked. Germline CDR1 and CDR2: LNHDA and SQIVND (reference sequence). The CDR3 is 15 amino acids. The CDR3 protein is CASSFSGGGYTEAFF.

The chain uses TRBV20-1 and TRBJ2-7; TCRdb names TRBD1, which stays unverified in the absence of DNA. This CDR3 is 16 amino acids long. Per the germline V gene, CDR1 is DFQATT and CDR2 is SNEGSKA (reference sequence). The CDR3 loop reads CSARDPQRGGQNEQYF.

This chain connects TRBV10-3 to TRBJ2-7; the TRBD1 assignment by TCRdb is unverifiable without DNA. Germline assignment: CDR1 ENHRY and CDR2 SYGVKD. This CDR3 has 17 amino acids. CDR3 in amino acids: CATKGRATGVGRYEQYF.

The chain carries TRBV5-6 and TRBJ1-1. The CDR3 sequence is 14 residues long. Per the germline V gene, CDR1 is SGHDT and CDR2 is YYEEEE. CDR3: CASSFQGNLGEAFF.

The chain recombines TRBV7-9 with TRBJ2-2. Looked up from germline, CDR1 is SEHNR and CDR2 is FQNEAQ (reference sequence). The CDR3 totals 13 residues. The CDR3 region is CASSLAYPGELFF. Full variable domain (rest looked up from reference TRBV7-9 and TRBJ2-2): DTGVSQNPRHKITKRGQNVTFRCDPISEHNRLYWYRQTLGQGPEFLTYFQNEAQLEKSRLLSDRFSAERPKGSFSTLEIQRTEQGDSAMYLCASSLAYPGELFFGEGSRLTVL.

This chain uses TRBV20-1 with TRBJ2-1; TCRdb gives TRBD2 as the D gene, but with no DNA this cannot be confirmed. This CDR3 contains 16 residues. Germline V gene data show CDR1 as DFQATT and CDR2 as SNEGSKA (reference sequence). CDR3 in amino acids: CSARDLLGGQPNEQFF.

The CDR3 loop is CASSHGLAGSEQYF. The chain combines TRBV3-1 with TRBJ2-7; as DNA is missing, the TRBD2 call by TCRdb cannot be tested. CDR3 length equals 14 residues. Germline V CDR1 and CDR2: LGHDT, YNNKEL (reference sequence).

The J gene is TRBJ2-1, the V gene TRBV12-3 or TRBV12-4; with no DNA, the TCRdb D assignment of TRBD2 cannot be verified. CDR3 size: 15 residues. CDR3 region: CASIPSSDSNNEQFF.

The chain uses TRBV24-1 and TRBJ2-5; TCRdb's D call, TRBD1, is unchecked because there is no DNA. The CDR3 contains 16 residues. CDR1 and CDR2 from the germline V gene are KGHDR and SFDVKD. CDR3 sequence: CATSDSAIQGAETQYF.

V gene TRBV6-6 combines with J gene TRBJ1-4; as DNA is missing, the TRBD1 call by TCRdb cannot be tested. The CDR3 length is 14 residues. Germline CDR1 reads MNHNY; CDR2 reads SVGAGI (reference sequence). This CDR3 reads CASSTGGVGEKLFF.

V gene TRBV19 combines with J gene TRBJ2-2; TCRdb returns TRBD1, unconfirmable since there is no DNA. This CDR3 contains 16 residues. Per the germline V gene, CDR1 is LNHDA and CDR2 is SQIVND (reference sequence). CDR3 protein: CASSTGQGIGTGELFF.

This chain connects TRBV20-1 to TRBJ1-6; TCRdb calls TRBD1, which cannot be checked without DNA. The CDR3 contains 17 residues. CDR1 and CDR2 from the germline V gene are DFQATT and SNEGSKA (reference sequence). This CDR3 reads CSASPGGRDMGNSPLHF.

The rearrangement uses TRBV20-1 and TRBJ2-2; TCRdb's D call, TRBD1, is unchecked because there is no DNA. The CDR3 is 18 amino acids. The germline V gene encodes CDR1 DFQATT and CDR2 SNEGSKA (reference sequence). This chain's CDR3 is CSARTLLTGTGSTGELFF.

This sequence joins TRBV7-9 and TRBJ2-3; TCRdb indicates TRBD1, and absent DNA this call remains unverified. Germline lookup yields CDR1 SEHNR and CDR2 FQNEAQ (reference sequence). The length of the CDR3 is 14 residues. CDR3: CASSLDKGADTQYF.

The CDR3 here is CASSLVTGGTGELFF. V and J are TRBV7-2 and TRBJ2-2; checking the TCRdb D call of TRBD1 is not possible without DNA. The CDR3 length is 15 residues. Germline CDR1 reads SGHTA; CDR2 reads FQGNSA.

The chain employs TRBV15 and TRBJ2-3; the TCRdb D gene call, TRBD2, has no DNA to confirm it. Germline lookup yields CDR1 LNHNV and CDR2 YYDKDF (reference sequence). The CDR3 is made up of 16 amino acids. Here the CDR3 reads CATSRGASEATDTQYF. Complete variable domain (other parts from reference TRBV15 and TRBJ2-3): DAMVIQNPRYQVTQFGKPVTLSCSQTLNHNVMYWYQQKSSQAPKLLFHYYDKDFNNEADTPDNFQSRRPNTSFCFLDIRSPGLGDTAMYLCATSRGASEATDTQYFGPGTRLTVL.

The chain links TRBV12-3 or TRBV12-4 to TRBJ2-7; TCRdb picks TRBD1, but there is no DNA to check that call. This CDR3 is 15 amino acids long. CDR3 sequence: CASSPAGTWHYEQYF.

The rearrangement links TRBV20-1 to TRBJ1-1. Per the germline V gene, CDR1 is DFQATT and CDR2 is SNEGSKA (reference sequence). The CDR3 extends over 12 amino acids. This chain's CDR3 is CSANQMNTEAFF.

V and J are TRBV28 and TRBJ2-3; the TRBD1 assignment by TCRdb is unverifiable without DNA. Per germline, CDR1 MDHEN and CDR2 SYDVKM. The CDR3 loop spans 14 amino acids. CDR3 sequence reads: CASSYRGLTDTQYF.

This rearrangement joins TRBV5-5 to TRBJ1-2. CDR3 size: 15 residues. CDR1 and CDR2 from the germline V gene are SGHKS and YYEKEE (reference sequence). The chain's CDR3 is CASSLVVAGVYGYTF.

The chain is built from TRBV7-9 and TRBJ2-7; TCRdb proposes TRBD2, but this gene call is untestable without DNA. Germline loops: CDR1 SEHNR, CDR2 FQNEAQ (reference sequence). The CDR3 totals 14 residues. The CDR3 spells CASSPSSGGYEQYF. Supplemented by reference TRBV7-9 and TRBJ2-7, the full variable domain reads DTGVSQNPRHKITKRGQNVTFRCDPISEHNRLYWYRQTLGQGPEFLTYFQNEAQLEKSRLLSDRFSAERPKGSFSTLEIQRTEQGDSAMYLCASSPSSGGYEQYFGPGTRLTVT.

The CDR3 sequence is CAIKTGTSGRALDTGELFF. V gene TRBV19 combines with J gene TRBJ2-2; the D call of TRBD2 rests on TCRdb alone, since no DNA is present to check it. In germline, CDR1 is LNHDA, CDR2 SQIVND (reference sequence). CDR3 size: 19 residues.

J is TRBJ1-1 and V is TRBV5-1. The CDR3 length is 14 residues. Germline V gives CDR1 SGHRS, CDR2 YFSETQ. The CDR3 loop reads CASSSAGLAHEAFF.